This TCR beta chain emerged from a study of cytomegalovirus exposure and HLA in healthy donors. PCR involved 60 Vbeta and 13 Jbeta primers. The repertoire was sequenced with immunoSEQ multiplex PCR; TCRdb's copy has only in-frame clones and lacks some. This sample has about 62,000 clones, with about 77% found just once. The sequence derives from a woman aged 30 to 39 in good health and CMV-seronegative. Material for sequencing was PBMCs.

The CDR3 loop reads CASSVEANEKLFF. DNA for the CDR3: TGTGCCAGCAGCGTGGAGGCGAATGAAAAACTGTTTTTT. The chain joins TRBV13 to TRBJ1-4; D is undetermined. The V end was cut by 5 bases, the J end by 5 bases, with 9 bases between. The germline V gene encodes CDR1 PRHDT and CDR2 FYEKMQ (reference sequence). There are 13 residues in the CDR3.